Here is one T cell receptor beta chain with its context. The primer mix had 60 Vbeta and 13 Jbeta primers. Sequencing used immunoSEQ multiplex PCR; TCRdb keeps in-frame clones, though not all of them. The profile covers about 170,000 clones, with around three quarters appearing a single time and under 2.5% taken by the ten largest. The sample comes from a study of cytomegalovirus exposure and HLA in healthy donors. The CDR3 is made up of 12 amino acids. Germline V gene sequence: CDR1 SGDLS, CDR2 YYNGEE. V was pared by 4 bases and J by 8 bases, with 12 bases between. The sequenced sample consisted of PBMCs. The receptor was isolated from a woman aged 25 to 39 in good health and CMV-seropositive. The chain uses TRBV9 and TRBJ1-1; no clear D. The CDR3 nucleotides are TGTGCCAGCAGCTCCTCCCCCGGGGAAGCTTTCTTT. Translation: CASSSSPGEAFF.